This entry describes one T cell receptor (beta chain). The data are from a study of blood T cell repertoires in COVID-19. Study-level background: The United States, Italy and Spain provided the acute and convalescent COVID-19 samples. Sources were T cells, B-cell-depleted T cells, or PBMCs; the material itself was cDNA or gDNA.

Germline CDR1 MDHEN, CDR2 SYDVKM. V was shortened by 4 bases and J by 0 bases, with 18 bases between the two germline ends. The length of the CDR3 is 17 residues. In the study's own analysis: Amplification of reference gene primers was used by the study to estimate nucleated cell counts. Here immunoSEQ multiplex PCR was the method, and the copy in TCRdb shows in-frame clones only, minus some. The DNA was the basis for D and trimming; V, J and clone size are from that table. The table records 45,000 to 60,000 clones, approximately 85% of them present only once. V and J are TRBV28 and TRBJ1-2; D not certain. This TCR derives from a human donor in a cohort sampled during active COVID-19. Sequencing was performed on peripheral blood. The CDR3 is CASSSGPNGGSNYGYTF. CDR3 sequence (DNA): TGTGCCAGCAGTTCCGGACCAAACGGAGGGTCTAACTATGGCTACACCTTC.